The T cell receptor beta chain under discussion was sequenced for a study of T cells in Graves' hyperthyroidism and ophthalmopathy (dated by TCRdb to the late 2010s). The study in broad terms: Peripheral blood samples were taken at the time of initial diagnosis, prior to any treatment. TCR V-J signatures able to tell the groups apart were searched for in a discovery cohort of approximately 95 patients, of whom more than 40 had Graves' ophthalmopathy and 57 had stable Graves' hyperthyroidism. Whether ophthalmopathy could be predicted prospectively was tested in an independent validation cohort made up of approximately 19 hyperthyroidism patients plus 17 patients who later progressed to ophthalmopathy. For training and testing, the 80 to 100 patients in the discovery cohort were randomly divided in a 7:3 ratio. In several Graves' hyperthyroidism patients, the study also compared T-cell repertoires from thyroid tissue with T-cell repertoires from blood. After sampling, hyperthyroidism patients received methimazole starting at 30 mg daily, and ophthalmopathy patients received high-dose intravenous methylprednisolone. According to the paper, TCR Vbeta CDR3 sequencing was carried out on 135 peripheral blood samples, which came from under 50 ophthalmopathy, 75 to 80 hyperthyroidism and about 17 progressor patients. Results the study describes overall, beyond this receptor: No statistical method was used to fix the sample size in advance, and group allocation was not hidden from the investigators. In cross-validation, a model built on a 13 V-J signature told ophthalmopathy apart from stable hyperthyroidism with about 90% sensitivity and approximately 81% specificity, and in testing the same model reached 80%/75%. In validation, progression to ophthalmopathy was predicted by the model with 70.59% sensitivity and 72% to 85% specificity, a median of approximately 6.5 months before onset. Blood samples also contained most of the expanded thyroid clonotypes (frequency above 0.001), which suggests that blood repertoires may reflect thyroid immune responses.

The TCR beta CDR3 regions were amplified from the RNA transcripts. The TCR CDR3 was subjected to a first round of RT-PCR using the HTBI primer set and the Qiagen OneStep RT-PCR kit. The libraries were constructed in a second round of multiplex PCR and then size-selected and purified. Sequencing of the libraries was done on an Illumina HiSeq2000 using paired-end 100 bp reads. In the source study's methods: SOAPnuke was used to process the raw data, with reads discarded if the reads contained adapters or uncalled bases, had a mean Phred below 15, or lacked an exact constant-primer or identifier match. High-quality paired reads were merged with COPE v1.2.5, and unique nucleotide sequences were defined as clonotypes. MiTCR v1.1 was used to align clonotypes to the IMGT TRBV, TRBD and TRBJ reference segments. Only V-J combinations with frequency above 0.0001, covering about 99% of repertoires, were analysed. A TCS score was defined as the ratio of F50 (clonal expansion) to E x V (chaos), with BLOSUM62-based TCRdist applied between CDR3 peptides within each V-J. Welch's t-statistics and random forest reduced 450 to 600 V-J features to 10 to 15, which were used in a naive Bayes classifier (R e1071). The raw public reads went through TCRdb reprocessing: fastp at Q25, MiXCR clone calling, in-frame beta chains kept. A single entry per CDR3 protein holds the most common genes and DNA from its merged rows. TCRdb's processing, not the authors', yielded these V and J calls. The table for this sample lists 300,000 to 350,000 distinct CDR3 sequences; 18% of them were counted only once. The ten largest clonotypes hold roughly a sixth of the sample.

The CDR3 covers 12 residues, taking in both the cysteine and the phenylalanine. Only CDR3 DNA remains: 36 bases, in frame from the first base. From the germline V gene, CDR1 is MDHEN and CDR2 is SYDVKM. Unmatched junction bases come to 1, with V trimmed by 6 bases and J by 4 bases. In the ophthalmopathy patients, disease was moderately to severely active, with a Clinical Activity Score of 3 or more, a NOSPECS grade of 4 or more, and a duration of less than 3 months. Exclusion was applied to patients with uncontrolled infections, other autoimmune diseases, pregnancy or lactation. Diagnoses relied on clinical symptoms, serum thyroxine and TRAb, thyroid ultrasound and orbital computed tomography. Ficoll-Paque density gradient centrifugation was used to isolate PBMCs from 9.5 to 10 ml of fresh peripheral blood. Total RNA was extracted with Trizol reagent, and quality was checked on an Agilent 2100 Bioanalyzer.

This clonotype was observed at least ten times. Its antigen is still unknown. Per-base quality was not reported, and no clone a single base away is much larger than it. This TCR derives from a woman aged 40 to 50 with Graves' ophthalmopathy. The chain employs TRBV28 and TRBJ1-1; 8 nucleotides in the junction match TRBD1. The sample consisted of blood. CDR3 region: CASRDRGTEAFF. The sequence in DNA is TGTGCCAGCAGAGACAGGGGCACTGAAGCTTTCTTT.